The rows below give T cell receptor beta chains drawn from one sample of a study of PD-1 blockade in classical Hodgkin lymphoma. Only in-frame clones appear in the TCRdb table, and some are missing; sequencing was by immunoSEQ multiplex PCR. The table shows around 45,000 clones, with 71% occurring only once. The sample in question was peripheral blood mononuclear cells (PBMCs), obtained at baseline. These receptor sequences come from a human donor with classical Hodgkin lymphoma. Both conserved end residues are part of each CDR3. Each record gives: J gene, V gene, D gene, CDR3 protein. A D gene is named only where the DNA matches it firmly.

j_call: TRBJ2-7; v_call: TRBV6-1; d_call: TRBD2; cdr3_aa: CASSEPIPRLAGAIYEQYF
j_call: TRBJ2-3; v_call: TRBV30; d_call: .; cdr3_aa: CAWSRARADTQYF
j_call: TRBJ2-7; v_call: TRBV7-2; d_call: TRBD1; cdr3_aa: CASSLGDRGYEQYF
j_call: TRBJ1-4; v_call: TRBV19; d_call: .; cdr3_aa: CASRTTREKLFF
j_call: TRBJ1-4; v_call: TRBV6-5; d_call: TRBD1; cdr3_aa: CASKGDSEKLFF
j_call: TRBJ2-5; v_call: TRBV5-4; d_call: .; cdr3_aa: CASSSANAQETQYF
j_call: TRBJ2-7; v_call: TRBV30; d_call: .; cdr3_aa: CAWRVGYEQYF
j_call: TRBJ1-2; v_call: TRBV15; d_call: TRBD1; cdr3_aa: CATSSRTGGYSGGYTF
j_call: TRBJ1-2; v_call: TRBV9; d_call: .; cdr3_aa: CASSLNPGLGYTF
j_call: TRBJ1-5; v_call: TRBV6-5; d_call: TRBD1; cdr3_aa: CASSSGGGNQPQHF
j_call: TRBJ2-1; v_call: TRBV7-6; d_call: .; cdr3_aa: CASSSRGGSNEQFF
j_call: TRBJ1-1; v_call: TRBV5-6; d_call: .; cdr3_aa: CASSYLQISFEAFF
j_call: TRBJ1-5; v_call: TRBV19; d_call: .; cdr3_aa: CASSIASGSRQPQHF
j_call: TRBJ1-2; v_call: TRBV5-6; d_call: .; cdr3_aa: CASSAGLVGGYTF
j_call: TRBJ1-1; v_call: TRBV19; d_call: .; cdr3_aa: CASRTGNTEAFF
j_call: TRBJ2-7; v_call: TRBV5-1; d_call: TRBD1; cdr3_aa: CASSWDPGQLSYEQYF
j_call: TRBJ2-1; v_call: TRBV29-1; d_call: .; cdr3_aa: CSVVSGVEQFF
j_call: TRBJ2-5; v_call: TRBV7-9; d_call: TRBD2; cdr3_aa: CASSADRTSGGEETQYF
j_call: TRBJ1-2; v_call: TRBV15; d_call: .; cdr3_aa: CATSRDIQGHYTF
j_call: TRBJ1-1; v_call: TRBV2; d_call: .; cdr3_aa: CASSRRQTTEAFF
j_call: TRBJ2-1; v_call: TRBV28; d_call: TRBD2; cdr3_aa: CASSFAGGTNEQFF